A single sample is the source of the 23 T cell receptor beta chains below, sequenced in a study of cytomegalovirus exposure and HLA in healthy donors. Some clones are missing from TCRdb's copy, which holds only in-frame ones; the method was immunoSEQ multiplex PCR. The sample lists 60,000 to 65,000 clones, 85% to 95% seen once, with less than 7% in the top ten. Source material: PBMCs. Every receptor here comes from a woman younger than 35 in good health and CMV-seropositive.

The chain recombines TRBV4-2 with TRBJ2-5; weak D call: TRBD2 (6 bases). From germline, CDR1 is LGHNA and CDR2 YNFKEQ. Trimming cost V 0 bases and J 5 bases, with 13 bases left between them. The CDR3 is made up of 15 amino acids. The CDR3 sequence is CASSQDGGASETQYF. The CDR3 DNA reads TGTGCCAGCAGCCAAGATGGAGGGGCAAGTGAGACCCAGTACTTC.

The chain recombines TRBV30 with TRBJ1-3, with D possibly being TRBD1 (5 bases). The CDR3 runs to 15 residues. V lost 4 bases to trimming and J lost 6 bases, with 19 bases between them. The germline V gene encodes CDR1 GTSNPN and CDR2 SVGIG (reference sequence). Here the CDR3 DNA reads TGTGCCTGGAATAAATGGGGACTTCCGAAAAACACCATATATTTT. Residues: CAWNKWGLPKNTIYF.

The chain uses TRBV7-8 and TRBJ2-7; the D gene is possibly TRBD1 (5 bases). Per germline, CDR1 SGHVS and CDR2 FQNEAQ. This CDR3 comprises 12 residues. The V end was cut by 4 bases, the J end by 5 bases, with 9 bases between. The CDR3 sequence: CASSYDSHEQYF. DNA of the CDR3: TGTGCCAGCAGCTACGACAGCCACGAGCAGTACTTC.

V and J are TRBV7-6 and TRBJ1-5; no clear D gene. The CDR3 loop spans 13 amino acids. Germline CDR1 SGHVS, CDR2 FNYEAQ. V lost 6 bases to trimming and J lost 5 bases, with 11 bases between them. The chain's CDR3 is CASSPVSYQPQHF. For the CDR3, the DNA is TGTGCCAGCAGTCCTGTTTCCTATCAGCCCCAGCATTTT.

The J gene is TRBJ2-3, the V gene TRBV9; possible D gene TRBD1, 5 bases. The germline V gene encodes CDR1 SGDLS and CDR2 YYNGEE. This CDR3 is 14 amino acids long. Trimming stripped 4 bases from V and 2 bases from J, with 11 bases between. CDR3 amino acids: CASSLRQITDTQYF. The CDR3 nucleotides are TGTGCCAGCAGCCTACGACAGATCACAGATACGCAGTATTTT.

The genes are TRBV13 and TRBJ2-7; 8 nucleotides agree with TRBD1. V trimming: 3 bases; J trimming: 3 bases; junction bases outside the gene matches: 7. The V gene's germline CDR1 is PRHDT and CDR2 FYEKMQ (reference sequence). The CDR3 contains 15 residues. This CDR3 reads CASSFGPGQDYEQYF. DNA of the CDR3: TGTGCCAGCAGCTTCGGCCCGGGACAGGACTACGAGCAGTACTTC. The full variable domain, in which reference TRBV13 and TRBJ2-7 provide the parts outside the CDR3, is AAGVIQSPRHLIKEKRETATLKCYPIPRHDTVYWYQQGPGQDPQFLISFYEKMQSDKGSIPDRFSAQQFSDYHSELNMSSLELGDSALYFCASSFGPGQDYEQYFGPGTRLTVT.

The chain uses TRBV7-9 and TRBJ2-1; a possible D gene is TRBD1 (5 bases). This CDR3 has 12 residues. Trimming removed 4 bases at V and 4 bases at J, with 5 bases between. The V gene's germline CDR1 is SEHNR and CDR2 FQNEAQ (reference sequence). The CDR3 DNA reads TGTGCCAGCAGCTCAGGGTACAATGAGCAGTTCTTC. Protein product: CASSSGYNEQFF.

In its sample, this clone is medium-sized. The rearrangement links TRBV19 to TRBJ2-1; D unclear. Germline V gene lookup returns CDR1 LNHDA and CDR2 SQIVND (reference sequence). Trimming took off 3 bases at V and 0 bases at J, with 9 bases between the two ends. The CDR3 is 15 amino acids. CDR3 nucleotide sequence: TGTGCCAGTAGTATTACCTCGAGCTCCTACAATGAGCAGTTCTTC. It specifies CASSITSSSYNEQFF. Full variable domain (missing parts from reference TRBV19 and TRBJ2-1): DGGITQSPKYLFRKEGQNVTLSCEQNLNHDAMYWYRQDPGQGLRLIYYSQIVNDFQKGDIAEGYSVSREKKESFPLTVTSAQKNPTAFYLCASSITSSSYNEQFFGPGTRLTVL.

The gene calls are TRBV7-6 and TRBJ2-1; D might be TRBD1 (5 bases). This CDR3 is 13 amino acids long. CDR1 and CDR2 from the germline V gene are SGHVS and FNYEAQ. V was cut by 5 bases and J by 6 bases, with 11 bases left in between. CDR3 in amino acids: CASSKLGVNEQFF. CDR3 DNA: TGTGCCAGCAGCAAATTAGGGGTCAATGAGCAGTTCTTC.

This chain connects TRBV18 to TRBJ2-1, with TRBD1 matching over 7 bases. Germline V gene sequence: CDR1 KGHSH, CDR2 LQKENI. This CDR3 has 17 residues. Germline trimming cut 6 bases from V and 0 bases from J; bases unmatched to any gene: 11. In nucleotides, the CDR3 is TGTGCCAGCTCCGAACTAGGGACAGAGAGCTCCTACAATGAGCAGTTCTTC. Translating it yields CASSELGTESSYNEQFF.

The J gene is TRBJ2-3, the V gene TRBV30; 8 bases are shared with TRBD2. V shed 0 bases and J 5 bases; nucleotides not matched to a gene: 10. CDR1 GTSNPN and CDR2 SVGIG come from the germline V gene (reference sequence). This CDR3 comprises 16 residues. CDR3 bases: TGTGCCTGGAGTGTACGCCGCGGGGGGAATTTAGATACGCAGTATTTT. Amino acid sequence: CAWSVRRGGNLDTQYF. The full variable domain, rest sourced from reference TRBV30 and TRBJ2-3, is SQTIHQWPATLVQPVGSPLSLECTVEGTSNPNLYWYRQAAGRGLQLLFYSVGIGQISSEVPQNLSASRPQDRQFILSSKKLLLSDSGFYLCAWSVRRGGNLDTQYFGPGTRLTVL.

The chain recombines TRBV28 with TRBJ2-5; 10 bases are a match to TRBD2. This CDR3 has 15 amino acids. With V trimmed by 6 bases and J by 5 bases, 9 bases remained unmatched. Germline lookup yields CDR1 MDHEN and CDR2 SYDVKM. CDR3 in DNA: TGTGCCAGCAGCCCCACCCCAGCGGGAGGGGAGACCCAGTACTTC. This translates into CASSPTPAGGETQYF.

The chain has TRBV7-2 and TRBJ2-3; TRBD2 agrees at 9 bases. From germline, CDR1 is SGHTA and CDR2 FQGNSA. The V and J ends lost 3 bases and 1 base, in that order; junction bases with no gene match: 11. The CDR3 spans 18 residues. CDR3 protein: CASSFGQRLAERTDTQYF. The CDR3 DNA reads as TGTGCCAGCAGCTTTGGCCAAAGACTAGCGGAGCGCACAGATACGCAGTATTTT.

Concerning this clone itself: One end of the junction varies from germline; a read error may be responsible. This chain joins TRBV7-7 and TRBJ2-5, with D perhaps TRBD2 (7 bases). This CDR3 is built from 15 residues. Germline CDR1 reads SSHAT; CDR2 reads FNYEAQ (reference sequence). The CDR3 DNA reads as TGTGCTAGCAGCCCCACACCCGGGGGGCGGGAGACCCAGTACTTC. This translates into CASSPTPGGRETQYF.

This rearrangement joins TRBV28 to TRBJ2-7; D gene unclear. The V and J ends lost 6 bases and 0 bases respectively, with 6 bases between them. CDR3 length: 12 residues. Germline V CDR1 and CDR2: MDHEN, SYDVKM. CDR3 residues: CASSLGSYEQYF. The CDR3 DNA is TGTGCCAGCAGCCTCGGCTCCTACGAGCAGTACTTC.

The genes are TRBV30 and TRBJ1-4; 9 bases agree with TRBD1. The length of the CDR3 is 13 residues. V shed 4 bases and J 7 bases; nucleotides not matched to a gene: 4. Germline V gene sequence: CDR1 GTSNPN, CDR2 SVGIG (reference sequence). The CDR3 bases are TGTGCCTGGACGACAGGGGGGTTTGAAAAACTGTTTTTT. Protein: CAWTTGGFEKLFF.

The chain recombines TRBV28 with TRBJ2-7; D gene ambiguous. Germline V CDR1 and CDR2: MDHEN, SYDVKM. This CDR3 has 13 amino acids. V was cut by 7 bases and J by 1 base, with 11 bases left in between. The chain's CDR3 is CASTAVGSYEQYF. The DNA for the CDR3 is TGTGCCAGCACTGCGGTCGGGTCCTACGAGCAGTACTTC.

This sequence joins TRBV19 and TRBJ1-1; tentative D call: TRBD1 (6 bases). This CDR3 has 15 residues. From germline, CDR1 is LNHDA and CDR2 SQIVND (reference sequence). V was trimmed by 3 bases and J by 1 base, leaving 12 bases between them. CDR3 nucleotide sequence: TGTGCCAGTAGTATTTACGGGGGGCGGAACACTGAAGCTTTCTTT. This translates into CASSIYGGRNTEAFF.

The rearrangement joins TRBV21-1 to TRBJ1-6. TRBV21-1 is deemed a pseudogene. This CDR3 region has 16 residues. The CDR3 DNA is TGTGCCAGCAGGTTATTTCCCTTCCCGGATAATTCACCCCTCCACTTT. It translates to CASRLFPFPDNSPLHF.

V is TRBV7-9 and J is TRBJ2-1, with TRBD1 matching 7 bases. In germline, CDR1 is SEHNR, CDR2 FQNEAQ (reference sequence). The CDR3 totals 15 residues. The junction had 5 bases not matched to a gene; V was cut back by 4 bases and J by 2 bases. CDR3 coding DNA: TGTGCCAGCAGCTCCGACAGGGACCCCTACAATGAGCAGTTCTTC. It specifies CASSSDRDPYNEQFF.

V and J are TRBV10-3 and TRBJ2-7, with D possibly matching TRBD2 (6 bases). With 7 bases removed from V and 2 bases from J, the gap between germline ends came to 27 bases. CDR3 length equals 18 residues. CDR1 is ENHRY and CDR2 is SYGVKD in the germline V gene. CDR3 DNA: TGTGCCATCACCCAAAAATCCGGGAGCTCCGGGGGTGCCTACGAGCAGTACTTC. Encoded protein: CAITQKSGSSGGAYEQYF.

The gene calls are TRBV2 and TRBJ2-7; TRBD1 might be the D (7 bases). With 3 bases removed from V and 4 bases from J, the gap between germline ends came to 22 bases. Germline V gene lookup returns CDR1 SNHLY and CDR2 FYNNEI. This CDR3 comprises 17 residues. This CDR3 reads CASSDSSSGGGEYEQYF. The CDR3 nucleotides are TGTGCCAGCAGTGATTCATCGTCCGGAGGGGGCGAATACGAGCAGTACTTC.

The rearrangement joins TRBV28 to TRBJ2-5; weak D call: TRBD2 (6 bases). This CDR3 comprises 14 residues. The germline V gene has CDR1 MDHEN and CDR2 SYDVKM. V lost 3 bases to trimming and J lost 9 bases, with 17 bases between them. As DNA, the CDR3 is TGTGCCAGCAGTTTTCTATTCGTTCCGGGGGCCCAGTACTTC. Translation: CASSFLFVPGAQYF.